These T cell receptor beta chains were read from a single sample in a study of T cell changes during pregnancy in multiple sclerosis. Assay used: immunoSEQ multiplex PCR; TCRdb lists only in-frame clones, some missing. The sample lists over 90,000 clones; roughly 92% were seen once. The material sequenced was peripheral blood, taken after pregnancy. The receptors were sampled from a female donor with multiple sclerosis, enrolled in a pregnancy study. Both conserved end residues are part of each CDR3. A D gene is named only where the DNA matches it firmly. The size entry is marked missing in some rows and otherwise reads once, few, many or a size class.

cdr3_nt cdr3_aa d_call v_call clone_size j_call
TGTGCCAGCAGTGAATCCCAGGCTGGCGGCTACACCTTC CASSESQAGGYTF - TRBV6-1 - TRBJ1-2
TGTGCCAGCAGTTTTTTGGACAGTGGAAACACCATATATTTT CASSFLDSGNTIYF - TRBV28 few TRBJ1-3
TGCGCCAGCAGCTTGACGGCTAGCGGGAGGAGCGGGGAGCTGTTTTTT CASSLTASGRSGELFF TRBD2 TRBV5-1 - TRBJ2-2
TGTGCCAGCAGCTTAGCGACGGCAGGGCCGGGCACTGAAGCTTTCTTT CASSLATAGPGTEAFF - TRBV7-2 - TRBJ1-1
TGCGCCAGCAGCGCACAGGGTTTCTCTGGAAACACCATATATTTT CASSAQGFSGNTIYF - TRBV5-1 - TRBJ1-3
TGTGCCAGCAGCTTCCGAGCTAGCGGGCCCTACGAGCAGTACTTC CASSFRASGPYEQYF TRBD2 TRBV13 - TRBJ2-7
TGCGCCAGCAGCTTGAGGGGACTAGCGGGAGTTGTAGATACGCAGTATTTT CASSLRGLAGVVDTQYF TRBD2 TRBV5-1 once TRBJ2-3
TGCGCCAGCAGCCAGACAGAGCTCTATGGCTACACCTTC CASSQTELYGYTF - TRBV4-1 - TRBJ1-2
TGTGCTAGTGCCCTTTACACTGAAGCTTTCTTT CASALYTEAFF - TRBV12-5 few TRBJ1-1
TGTGCCAGCAGCTTAGCCCCCCATCAGGGGGCGGCCAAAAACATTCAGTACTTC CASSLAPHQGAAKNIQYF TRBD1 TRBV11-2 - TRBJ2-4
TGTGCCACCTCCATCGGGGGGGAGGGGTACAATGAGCAGTTCTTC CATSIGGEGYNEQFF TRBD2 TRBV9 - TRBJ2-1
TGCGCCAGCAGTCGGGACAGGGGGCGCCAGGGGTACAATGAGCAGTTCTTC CASSRDRGRQGYNEQFF TRBD1 TRBV5-1 - TRBJ2-1
TGCGCCAGCAGCTCCAAGCTACTTTGGACAGGGGGCTATTCACCCCTCCACTTT CASSSKLLWTGGYSPLHF TRBD1 TRBV5-1 - TRBJ1-6
TGTGCCAGCAGCCAAGGGGTGGCGGGACAGGGGGATGAAAAACTGTTTTTT CASSQGVAGQGDEKLFF TRBD1 TRBV4-2 - TRBJ1-4
TGCGCCAGCGGGACTGGGACAGGGGAAAGGCGTGGCTACACCTTC CASGTGTGERRGYTF TRBD1 TRBV5-1 once TRBJ1-2
TGTGCCAGTAGTATAGGACTAGCGGGCGCGAACACCGGGGAGCTGTTTTTT CASSIGLAGANTGELFF TRBD2 TRBV19 - TRBJ2-2
TGTGCCAGCAGCTTAGATGACAGGGTCGAGCAGTACTTC CASSLDDRVEQYF TRBD1 TRBV11-2 - TRBJ2-7
TGCTCCCACCTAGCGGGAGGACCCGCTCGTAGACACGAGCAGTACTTC CSHLAGGPARRHEQYF TRBD2 TRBV27 - TRBJ2-7
TGTGCCAGCGTTAAGGGAGACGGAAACACCATATATTTT CASVKGDGNTIYF - TRBV2 - TRBJ1-3
TGTGCCAGCCAGGGAGGAACTAATGAAAAACTGTTTTTT CASQGGTNEKLFF - TRBV2 - TRBJ1-4
TGTGCCAGCAGCCCCGGGACTAGCGACTACAATGAGCAGTTCTTC CASSPGTSDYNEQFF TRBD2 TRBV5-8 - TRBJ2-1
TGTGCCAGCAGCCTCACAGGCCTAGAAGCTTTCTTT CASSLTGLEAFF - TRBV5-4 - TRBJ1-1
TGTGCCAGCAGCCTTCGACTAGCGGGTCCGAACACCGGGGAGCTGTTTTTT CASSLRLAGPNTGELFF TRBD2 TRBV7-9 - TRBJ2-2
TGTGCCAGCAGCTTAGACAGGGAATGGAACTATGGCTACACCTTC CASSLDREWNYGYTF - TRBV7-9 - TRBJ1-2
TGTGCTAGTGGTCCCCAGGGTTTCTCTGGAAACACCATATATTTT CASGPQGFSGNTIYF - TRBV12-5 once TRBJ1-3
TGTGCCAGCAGCTTAGGAGGGCTAGCGGGAGCTTACGAGCAGTACTTC CASSLGGLAGAYEQYF TRBD2 TRBV7-8 - TRBJ2-7
TGTGCCAGCAGTGGCGGGGGGACCTCAGGCTATGGCTACACCTTC CASSGGGTSGYGYTF - TRBV6-4 - TRBJ1-2
TGTGCCAGCAGCTTAGTCGATCGCGGGGGGGCCAGGGATACGCAGTATTTT CASSLVDRGGARDTQYF TRBD2 TRBV11-2 - TRBJ2-3
TGTGCCAGCAGCTTAGAACAGGAGTCGACAGGCATGTCCCGCGGCTACACCTTC CASSLEQESTGMSRGYTF - TRBV7-8 - TRBJ1-2
TGTGCCAGCAGGCGGGGCTCTGGAAACACCATATATTTT CASRRGSGNTIYF - TRBV6-6 - TRBJ1-3
TGTGCCAGCAGCTTAACGGCTAGCGGGGTCAATGAGCAGTTCTTC CASSLTASGVNEQFF TRBD2 TRBV7-2 - TRBJ2-1
TGTGCCAGCAGCTTAGAGGCGGGGCGGGGAAAACTGTTTTTT CASSLEAGRGKLFF - TRBV7-2 - TRBJ1-4
TGTGCCAGCAGTGACGGGGGGGCCACAGATACGCAGTATTTT CASSDGGATDTQYF - TRBV6-4 few TRBJ2-3